This T cell receptor (beta chain) was sequenced for a study of regulatory T cells in long-lasting Graves disease. For the study at large: More than 5 years of antithyroid drugs with positive TSH receptor antibodies defined persistent Graves' disease. The study, taken as a whole, reports: Patients whose Graves' disease persisted exhibited lower TCR diversity than those newly diagnosed. Persistent cases favored TRBV28, TRBJ1-2 and TRBJ2-5. In persistent patients, shared public clonotypes (2,741) outnumbered those in new patients (about 1,000).

Arm-PCR of CDR3 regions with iRepertoire HTBI primers generated TCR beta libraries. MiXCR, applied by TCRdb to the multiplex PCR reads, yields one record per CDR3 protein. In the table there are approximately 400,000 distinct CDR3 sequences, roughly 24% of which are singletons. This clonotype was seen repeatedly, ten times or more. What it binds is not known. Trimming left V 3 bases short and J 0 bases short, with 12 bases between. This CDR3 is built from 15 residues. Germline V gene data show CDR1 as PRHDT and CDR2 as FYEKMQ (reference sequence). Time point defined: persistent/refractory GD, antithyroid drugs over 5 years with positive TRAb. The TCR library was made from RNA extracted from PBMCs.

The chain recombines TRBV13 with TRBJ2-7; D may match TRBD1 or TRBD2 (5 bases each). This receptor was taken from a woman aged 40 to 50 with Graves disease. Sequencing used peripheral blood mononuclear cells (PBMCs), obtained when the disease was refractory, from a patient treated with antithyroid drugs. CDR3 residues: CASSFGARSSYEQYF. Here the CDR3 DNA reads TGTGCCAGCAGCTTCGGGGCAAGGAGCTCCTACGAGCAGTACTTC.